This entry lists 27 T cell receptor beta chains sequenced from one sample in a study of cytomegalovirus exposure and HLA in healthy donors. The study ran its PCR with 60 Vbeta and 13 Jbeta primers. Measured with immunoSEQ multiplex PCR; TCRdb has only the in-frame clones, and not every one. The sample carries 150,000 to 200,000 clones, 83% recorded once. The specimen sequenced was PBMCs. The source is a man between 35 and 55 years old in good health and CMV-seropositive.

The V and J genes are TRBV27 and TRBJ1-3, with 9 bases matching TRBD1. The germline gives CDR1 MNHEY, CDR2 SMNVEV (reference sequence). V lost 3 bases and J lost 2; bases outside the gene matches: 5. The CDR3 has 16 amino acids. The CDR3 DNA reads as TGTGCCAGCAGTTTCACAGGGGGCTCGCCTGGAAACACCATATATTTT. It translates to CASSFTGGSPGNTIYF.

Here the CDR3 reads CSTGQGAPEAFF. CDR3 nucleotide sequence: TGCAGCACAGGACAGGGGGCCCCTGAAGCTTTCTTT. The chain employs TRBV29-1 and TRBJ1-1; 11 bases are shared with TRBD1. The germline V gene has CDR1 SQVTM and CDR2 ANQGSEA. Trimming cost V 8 bases and J 6 bases; bases outside gene matches: 5. CDR3 length: 12 residues.

This clone was detected a few times. This chain links TRBV6-1 with TRBJ1-3; D is unresolved. Trimming stripped 2 bases from V and 4 bases from J, with 12 bases between. Germline V gives CDR1 MNHNS, CDR2 SASEGT. The CDR3 is 15 residues long. CDR3 nucleotide sequence: TGTGCCAGCAGTGAACTCACTCGAGGGGGAAACACCATATATTTT. Translating gives CASSELTRGGNTIYF.

The chain joins TRBV5-4 to TRBJ1-2; 8 bases are a match to TRBD1. The J segment lost 4 bases and the V segment lost 2 bases, leaving 7 bases of the junction unmatched. The V gene's germline CDR1 is SGHNT and CDR2 YYREEE (reference sequence). The CDR3 consists of 15 residues. CDR3 region: CASSFTTDRGYGYTF. CDR3 DNA sequence: TGTGCCAGCAGCTTTACGACCGACAGGGGCTATGGCTACACCTTC.

This clone has a single count. The V call is TRBV27, the J call TRBJ1-5, with D possibly being TRBD1 (5 bases). This CDR3 is 15 amino acids long. The germline V gene encodes CDR1 MNHEY and CDR2 SMNVEV (reference sequence). V was pared by 7 bases and J by 2 bases, with 15 bases between. CDR3 bases: TGTGCCAGCACCCTTACGGGGGGAGGCAATCAGCCCCAGCATTTT. Protein sequence: CASTLTGGGNQPQHF.

This clone was recorded once. The rearrangement links TRBV5-4 to TRBJ2-1; 7 bases map to TRBD1. Unmatched junction bases numbered 6, after V lost 0 bases and J lost 0 bases. This CDR3 region has 17 residues. Germline V gives CDR1 SGHNT, CDR2 YYREEE (reference sequence). CDR3 amino acids: CASSLEGQVSSYNEQFF. CDR3 coding DNA: TGTGCCAGCAGCTTGGAAGGACAGGTCAGCTCCTACAATGAGCAGTTCTTC.

This clone was observed many times. The chain joins TRBV6-4 to TRBJ2-1; 8 bases match TRBD2. With 2 bases clipped from V and 12 bases from J, the junction kept 15 bases outside the gene matches. The CDR3 consists of 16 residues. CDR1 is MRHNA, CDR2 SNTAGT, per germline. This CDR3 is CASSDEGGSGAEGQFF. The CDR3 DNA reads as TGTGCCAGCAGTGACGAGGGGGGTAGCGGGGCGGAGGGGCAGTTCTTC.

The V and J genes are TRBV4-1 and TRBJ1-2, with unresolved D. From germline, CDR1 is MGHRA and CDR2 YSYEKL. Trimming removed 0 bases from V and 1 base from J, with 6 bases in between. This CDR3 has 14 amino acids. In DNA, the CDR3 is TGCGCCAGCAGCCAAGATCCCGTTAACTATGGCTACACCTTC. This sequence encodes CASSQDPVNYGYTF.

The chain combines TRBV19 with TRBJ1-1, with TRBD1 matching 10 bases. The germline V gene encodes CDR1 LNHDA and CDR2 SQIVND (reference sequence). CDR3 length: 15 amino acids. With 5 bases clipped from V and 6 bases from J, the junction kept 9 bases outside the gene matches. CDR3 loop: CASSSGQGGPPEAFF. The CDR3, as DNA: TGTGCCAGTAGTTCTGGACAGGGGGGCCCTCCTGAAGCTTTCTTT.

This chain links TRBV27 with TRBJ2-5; a possible D gene is TRBD1 (6 bases). Trimming pared 6 bases from V and 2 bases from J, leaving 13 bases between. CDR1 and CDR2 (germline): MNHEY, SMNVEV (reference sequence). The CDR3 extends over 14 amino acids. For the CDR3, the DNA is TGTGCCAGCAGGAGACCGGGACAACAAGAGACCCAGTACTTC. Translating it yields CASRRPGQQETQYF.

The rearrangement uses TRBV7-3 and TRBJ1-1; TRBD1 agrees at 7 bases. The CDR3 contains 14 residues. The trim removed 5 bases at V and 4 bases at J, leaving 7 bases unmatched. Germline V lookup: CDR1 SGHTA, CDR2 FQGTGA. CDR3 in amino acids: CASSKTSGGTEAFF. In DNA form, the CDR3 reads TGTGCCAGCAGCAAAACCTCAGGGGGCACTGAAGCTTTCTTT. Complete variable domain (other parts from reference TRBV7-3 and TRBJ1-1): GAGVSQTPSNKVTEKGKYVELRCDPISGHTALYWYRQSLGQGPEFLIYFQGTGAADDSGLPNDRFFAVRPEGSVSTLKIQRTERGDSAVYLCASSKTSGGTEAFFGQGTRLTVV.

The rearrangement joins TRBV5-1 to TRBJ1-1; 7 bases map to TRBD1. This CDR3 contains 15 residues. Losses at the gene ends were 4 bases for V and 0 bases for J; bases not matched to a gene: 6. CDR1 is SGHRS, CDR2 YFSETQ, per germline. CDR3 sequence: CASSEGGAMNTEAFF. For the CDR3, the DNA is TGCGCCAGCAGCGAAGGGGGCGCGATGAACACTGAAGCTTTCTTT. Complete variable domain (other parts from reference TRBV5-1 and TRBJ1-1): KAGVTQTPRYLIKTRGQQVTLSCSPISGHRSVSWYQQTPGQGLQFLFEYFSETQRNKGNFPGRFSGRQFSNSRSEMNVSTLELGDSALYLCASSEGGAMNTEAFFGQGTRLTVV.

V usage is TRBV7-6 and J usage is TRBJ2-7, with no clear D. CDR1 and CDR2 from the germline V gene are SGHVS and FNYEAQ. The length of the CDR3 is 13 residues. V shed 3 bases and J shed 4 bases, with 10 bases lying between them. The CDR3 DNA reads TGTGCCAGCAGCTTTGGCACCGCTTACGAGCAGTACTTC. Protein sequence: CASSFGTAYEQYF.

The V gene is TRBV2, the J gene TRBJ2-6; D ambiguous. V was cut by 4 bases and J by 0 bases, with 7 bases left in between. The CDR3 consists of 15 residues. CDR1 is SNHLY, CDR2 FYNNEI, per germline. The DNA for the CDR3 is TGTGCCAGCAGTGGACAAAACTCTGGGGCCAACGTCCTGACTTTC. Translating gives CASSGQNSGANVLTF. The full variable domain, rest sourced from reference TRBV2 and TRBJ2-6, is EPEVTQTPSHQVTQMGQEVILRCVPISNHLYFYWYRQILGQKVEFLVSFYNNEISEKSEIFDDQFSVERPDGSNFTLKIRSTKLEDSAMYFCASSGQNSGANVLTFGAGSRLTVL.

The V call is TRBV11-3, the J call TRBJ2-1; D not certain. The CDR3 spans 16 residues. V was pared by 1 base and J by 1 base, with 11 bases between. Germline loops: CDR1 SGHNT, CDR2 YENEEA. CDR3 amino acids: CASSLGGVASYNEQFF. The DNA for the CDR3 is TGTGCCAGCAGCTTAGGAGGAGTGGCGTCCTACAATGAGCAGTTCTTC.

As to this clone: Other DNA sequences of this sample code for an identical CDR3. The J gene is TRBJ2-3, the V gene TRBV7-9; 7 bases agree with TRBD1. The germline V gene has CDR1 SEHNR and CDR2 FQNEAQ (reference sequence). The CDR3 is 15 amino acids. The J segment lost 3 bases and the V segment lost 1 base, leaving 4 bases of the junction unmatched. The CDR3 coding sequence is TGTGCCAGCAGCTTAGGACAGGGCGCAACAGATACGCAGTATTTT. Amino acid sequence: CASSLGQGATDTQYF.

The genes are TRBV5-1 and TRBJ2-3; a possible D gene is TRBD2 (6 bases). The germline V gene encodes CDR1 SGHRS and CDR2 YFSETQ. The CDR3 runs 14 residues. Trimming took 0 bases from V and 4 from J, leaving 9 bases between them. The CDR3 sequence is CASSLGGEPDTQYF. For the CDR3, the DNA is TGCGCCAGCAGCTTGGGCGGGGAACCAGATACGCAGTATTTT.

V gene TRBV5-1 combines with J gene TRBJ2-5; 10 positions agree with TRBD1. Germline loops: CDR1 SGHRS, CDR2 YFSETQ. Trimming took 0 bases from V and 5 from J; bases not matched to a gene: 7. This CDR3 spans 16 amino acids. CDR3 nucleotides: TGCGCCAGCAGCTTGGCCTCGACAGGGGGCACGGAGACCCAGTACTTC. Its protein is CASSLASTGGTETQYF.

This chain joins TRBV5-6 and TRBJ2-1; tentatively, D is TRBD2 (6 bases). The CDR3 loop spans 16 amino acids. The germline CDR1 and CDR2 sequences are SGHDT and YYEEEE. V lost 0 bases to trimming and J lost 8 bases, with 18 bases between them. CDR3 DNA sequence: TGTGCCAGCAGCTTGGCTGGGACTCGAAAGCCTTATGAGCAGTTCTTC. Protein product: CASSLAGTRKPYEQFF.

V usage is TRBV2 and J usage is TRBJ2-1; 8 nucleotides align to TRBD1. The junction had 2 bases not matched to a gene; V was cut back by 6 bases and J by 1 base. This CDR3 spans 14 amino acids. Germline CDR1 is SNHLY and CDR2 is FYNNEI. CDR3 sequence (DNA): TGTGCCAGCAGCGGACAGGGATCCTACAATGAGCAGTTCTTC. Encoded protein: CASSGQGSYNEQFF.

The chain recombines TRBV6-5 with TRBJ1-1; D remains ambiguous. Germline CDR1 MNHEY, CDR2 SVGAGI. The CDR3 length is 14 residues. V was pared by 0 bases and J by 5 bases, with 10 bases between. The CDR3 nucleotides read TGTGCCAGCAGTTACTCGATATTGCGGACTGAAGCTTTCTTT. Protein product: CASSYSILRTEAFF.

The V call is TRBV6-1, the J call TRBJ1-1; 7 nucleotides align to TRBD1. Germline V lookup: CDR1 MNHNS, CDR2 SASEGT. V lost 6 bases to trimming and J lost 3 bases; unmatched junction nucleotides: 4. The CDR3 length is 13 residues. CDR3 amino acids: CASRPGQHTEAFF. CDR3 sequence (DNA): TGTGCCAGCAGACCGGGACAGCACACTGAAGCTTTCTTT.

The chain combines TRBV18 with TRBJ2-3; weak D call: TRBD1 (6 bases). Trimming stripped 1 base from V and 4 bases from J, with 12 bases between. The CDR3 contains 15 residues. Germline CDR1 and CDR2: KGHSH and LQKENI. CDR3 residues: CASSPRQVNADTQYF. The CDR3 DNA sequence: TGTGCCAGCTCACCACGACAGGTGAACGCAGATACGCAGTATTTT.

The CDR3 coding sequence is TGTGCCAGCAGCCACTCCGGACAGGGGACCATCTACAATGAGCAGTTCTTC. This translates into CASSHSGQGTIYNEQFF. V usage is TRBV7-9 and J usage is TRBJ2-1; 9 positions agree with TRBD1. The junction had 11 bases not matched to a gene; V was cut back by 5 bases and J by 3 bases. The CDR3 has 17 amino acids. The V gene's germline CDR1 is SEHNR and CDR2 FQNEAQ (reference sequence).

The genes are TRBV6-5 and TRBJ2-5, with TRBD2 identical over 12 bases. The J call may be in error: the DNA end matches TRBJ2-7 better. Germline CDR1 MNHEY, CDR2 SVGAGI. This CDR3 contains 15 residues. The CDR3 DNA follows: TGTGCCAGCAGTACTAGCGGGAGGTTCTCCTACGAGCAGTACTTC. This encodes CASSTSGRFSYEQYF.

This sequence joins TRBV5-1 and TRBJ2-3, with D possibly being TRBD1 (8 bases). The V gene's germline CDR1 is SGHRS and CDR2 YFSETQ. The CDR3 covers 16 residues. V was trimmed by 0 bases and J by 4 bases, leaving 15 bases between them. Written as DNA, the CDR3 is TGCGCCAGCAGCTTGGCGGCCACAGGGGGGGCAGATACGCAGTATTTT. Translation: CASSLAATGGADTQYF.

V gene TRBV7-8 combines with J gene TRBJ2-5, with 13 bases matching TRBD2. J lost 0 bases, V lost 6 bases, and 7 bases had no gene match. The CDR3 length is 17 residues. CDR1 and CDR2 (germline): SGHVS, FQNEAQ. This chain's CDR3 is CASRRTSGRGNQETQYF. The DNA of the CDR3 is TGTGCCAGCAGACGGACTAGCGGGAGAGGTAACCAAGAGACCCAGTACTTC.